The 13 T cell receptor beta chains reported below all come from one sample, sequenced in a study of regulatory T cells in long-lasting Graves disease. Investigators prepared the TCR beta libraries by applying iRepertoire HTBI primers and Arm-PCR of CDR3 regions. MiXCR, applied by TCRdb to the multiplex PCR reads, yields one record per CDR3 protein. Of under 800,000 distinct CDR3 sequences listed, 15% to 20% were seen once; the top ten hold 18%. As to time point: newly diagnosed GD, antithyroid drugs for less than 3 months. RNA from PBMCs was the source of the TCR library. These data were also reused for a study on T cells in Graves' hyperthyroidism and ophthalmopathy.

This material consisted of peripheral blood mononuclear cells (PBMCs), taken at new diagnosis, from a patient treated with antithyroid drugs. All receptors come from a young woman with Graves disease.

The rearrangement joins TRBV18 to TRBJ2-7; D might be TRBD2 (6 bases). Trimming removed 2 bases from V and 3 bases from J, with 14 bases in between. Germline loops: CDR1 KGHSH, CDR2 LQKENI. This CDR3 is built from 15 residues. CDR3 residues: CASSPGAQEGYEQYF. Here the CDR3 DNA reads TGTGCCAGCTCACCAGGGGCGCAGGAGGGCTACGAGCAGTACTTC.

This clonotype appeared many times. The chain links TRBV28 to TRBJ2-5, with TRBD2 as a possible D gene (6 bases). CDR1 is MDHEN and CDR2 is SYDVKM in the germline V gene. V was clipped by 5 bases and J by 7 bases, with 11 bases between them. The CDR3 contains 12 residues. The CDR3 here is CASSQIGRTQYF. The DNA for the CDR3 is TGTGCCAGCAGTCAAATCGGGAGGACCCAGTACTTC.

The chain couples TRBV20-1 to TRBJ2-1; TRBD2 matches 11 bases. CDR3 length: 17 residues. Germline V gene lookup returns CDR1 DFQATT and CDR2 SNEGSKA (reference sequence). V lost 0 bases, J lost 6 bases, and 10 bases stayed unmatched. CDR3 sequence: CSARDASGLADFNEQFF. CDR3 in DNA: TGCAGTGCTAGAGATGCATCGGGACTAGCGGATTTCAATGAGCAGTTCTTC.

This clonotype appeared many times. This chain joins TRBV6-1 and TRBJ1-1; D unresolved. Germline CDR1 MNHNS, CDR2 SASEGT. The V end was cut by 6 bases, the J end by 0 bases, with 8 bases between. This CDR3 has 13 amino acids. The CDR3 protein is CASRQNMNTEAFF. CDR3 bases: TGTGCCAGCAGACAGAACATGAACACTGAAGCTTTCTTT.

This clonotype was seen a handful of times. The chain combines TRBV7-3 with TRBJ2-7; 7 nucleotides line up with TRBD1. The V and J ends lost 6 bases and 4 bases, in that order; junction bases with no gene match: 12. Germline values: CDR1 SGHTA, CDR2 FQGTGA. The CDR3 is 15 residues long. The CDR3, as DNA: TGTGCCAGCAGACAGTTGCCGGGACAGCAATACGAGCAGTACTTC. Translated: CASRQLPGQQYEQYF.

Turning to this clonotype: With a much larger clone just one base away, this may be a read error. The chain couples TRBV28 to TRBJ1-4; possible D gene TRBD1, 6 bases. This CDR3 comprises 16 residues. Germline CDR1 reads MDHEN; CDR2 reads SYDVKM. The DNA for the CDR3 is TGTGCCGGCAGTTTAGGGGGAAAGTCTACTAATGAAAAACTGTTTTTT. It yields the protein CAGSLGGKSTNEKLFF. Using reference TRBV28 and TRBJ1-4 for the parts outside the CDR3, the full variable domain is DVKVTQSSRYLVKRTGEKVFLECVQDMDHENMFWYRQDPGLGLRLIYFSYDVKMKEKGDIPEGYSVSREKKERFSLILESASTNQTSMYLCAGSLGGKSTNEKLFFGSGTQLSVL.

At least ten counts were recorded for this clonotype. This chain uses TRBV7-3 with TRBJ2-1; tentative D call: TRBD2 (5 bases). Germline V gene sequence: CDR1 SGHTA, CDR2 FQGTGA. The CDR3 is 15 residues long. V gave up 5 bases and J gave up 2 bases, with 13 bases separating them. The CDR3 protein is CASSLTTGTYNEQFF. CDR3 DNA: TGTGCCAGCAGCCTCACCACCGGGACCTACAATGAGCAGTTCTTC.

The J gene is TRBJ2-1, the V gene TRBV30, with 11 bases lining up with TRBD2. The ends lost 4 bases at V and 0 bases at J; junction bases unmatched: 5. CDR3 length equals 16 residues. Per the germline V gene, CDR1 is GTSNPN and CDR2 is SVGIG (reference sequence). Written as DNA, the CDR3 is TGTGCCTGGACTAGCGGGAGGTTCAGCTCCTACAATGAGCAGTTCTTC. Translation: CAWTSGRFSSYNEQFF.

This clonotype was recorded at least ten times. The chain uses TRBV2 and TRBJ1-5, with TRBD1 as a possible D gene (6 bases). This CDR3 comprises 15 residues. V was trimmed by 6 bases and J by 1 base, leaving 13 bases between them. CDR1 SNHLY and CDR2 FYNNEI come from the germline V gene. The CDR3 reads CASREAGVSNQPQHF. DNA of the CDR3: TGTGCCAGCAGGGAGGCAGGGGTGAGCAATCAGCCCCAGCATTTT.

This clonotype was picked up a small number of times. In nucleotides, the CDR3 is TGCGCCAGCACGGAGAGCGGGACAACTGGAAACACCATATATTTT. Its translation is CASTESGTTGNTIYF. The chain recombines TRBV5-1 with TRBJ1-3; D perhaps matches TRBD1 (6 bases). Trimming stripped 6 bases from V and 2 bases from J, with 15 bases between. Germline lookup yields CDR1 SGHRS and CDR2 YFSETQ. The CDR3 contains 15 residues. Full variable domain (rest looked up from reference TRBV5-1 and TRBJ1-3): KAGVTQTPRYLIKTRGQQVTLSCSPISGHRSVSWYQQTPGQGLQFLFEYFSETQRNKGNFPGRFSGRQFSNSRSEMNVSTLELGDSALYLCASTESGTTGNTIYFGEGSWLTVV.

This clonotype was detected many times. V usage is TRBV3-1 and J usage is TRBJ1-1; D gene unclear. The CDR3 runs 13 residues. Per germline, CDR1 LGHDT and CDR2 YNNKEL (reference sequence). Trimming removed 5 bases at V and 4 bases at J, with 11 bases between. The CDR3 nucleotides are TGTGCCAGCAGCAGAGAGATTTCCACTGAAGCTTTCTTT. Its translation is CASSREISTEAFF.

This chain joins TRBV20-1 and TRBJ1-1; possible D gene TRBD1, 5 bases. V dropped 0 bases and J dropped 5 bases, with 22 bases sitting between them. The CDR3 runs 17 residues. Germline loops: CDR1 DFQATT, CDR2 SNEGSKA (reference sequence). The CDR3 here is CSARDAARGPGRTEAFF. The CDR3 DNA follows: TGCAGTGCTAGAGATGCGGCCCGGGGCCCCGGGAGGACTGAAGCTTTCTTT.

The chain joins TRBV18 to TRBJ2-2, with no clear D. Germline V gives CDR1 KGHSH, CDR2 LQKENI. Trimming removed 3 bases at V and 0 bases at J, with 5 bases between. CDR3 length: 14 residues. CDR3 protein: CASSPRANTGELFF. The CDR3 DNA reads as TGTGCCAGCTCACCTAGGGCGAACACCGGGGAGCTGTTTTTT.